Each of the 15 T cell receptor beta chains below was sequenced from the same sample in a study of vaccination effects on CD4 cells after COVID-19. Antigen-specific CD4+ T cells expanded by the ViraFEST assay with viral peptide pools were then sequenced. CD4+ T cell isolation took place after more than eight days of culture. In the vaccine recipients, nucleocapsid antibodies were negative and there was no prior SARS-CoV-2 infection. No antigen has been assigned to these receptors. Some clones are missing from TCRdb's copy, which holds only in-frame ones; the method was immunoSEQ multiplex PCR. The profile shows roughly 63,000 clones, around 80% of them singletons. The sequencing here drew on CD4+ T cells from PBMCs cultured with SARS-CoV-2 spike peptides, taken before COVID-19 vaccination. The receptor set was obtained from a human donor who received a COVID-19 vaccine.

As DNA, the CDR3 is TGTGCCAGCAGCCGGGACACTGAAGCTTTCTTT. It codes for CASSRDTEAFF. The J gene is TRBJ1-1, the V gene TRBV6-2 or TRBV6-3; D gene unclear. This CDR3 spans 11 amino acids. The V gene's germline CDR1 is MNHEY and CDR2 SVGEGT. V was clipped by 6 bases and J by 3 bases, with 5 bases between them.

In its sample, this clone was seen a few times. The chain is built from TRBV9 and TRBJ1-2; 8 positions agree with TRBD1. V shed 4 bases and J 4 bases; nucleotides not matched to a gene: 9. Germline V lookup: CDR1 SGDLS, CDR2 YYNGEE. The CDR3 is made up of 15 amino acids. This chain's CDR3 is CASSPRPGGGYGYTF. For the CDR3, the DNA is TGTGCCAGCAGCCCCCGCCCAGGGGGCGGCTATGGCTACACCTTC.

This clone showed up just a few times. The chain combines TRBV4-1 with TRBJ2-7, with D maybe TRBD1 (5 bases). Trimming removed 0 bases at V and 0 bases at J, with 9 bases between. The CDR3 runs 15 residues. Germline loops: CDR1 MGHRA, CDR2 YSYEKL. DNA of the CDR3: TGCGCCAGCAGCCAAGATTACAGGAGCTCCTACGAGCAGTACGTC. Protein product: CASSQDYRSSYEQYV.

The chain has TRBV6-6 and TRBJ2-2; D ambiguous. Per the germline V gene, CDR1 is MNHNY and CDR2 is SVGAGI (reference sequence). The length of the CDR3 is 14 residues. Trimming stripped 7 bases from V and 3 bases from J, with 12 bases between. The DNA for the CDR3 is TGTGCCAGCACCTCCAGGAGTTACACCGGGGAGCTGTTTTTT. It yields the protein CASTSRSYTGELFF.

The J gene is TRBJ2-5, the V gene TRBV7-7; 7 nucleotides match TRBD1. This CDR3 spans 16 amino acids. V dropped 4 bases and J dropped 7; count of bases not matched to a gene: 15. Germline values: CDR1 SSHAT, CDR2 FNYEAQ (reference sequence). CDR3 sequence (DNA): TGTGCCAGCAGCTCAACGCACGGGACAGCCTTTACGACCCAGTACTTC. Amino acid sequence: CASSSTHGTAFTTQYF.

This chain connects TRBV28 to TRBJ2-3; D assignment may be TRBD1 or TRBD2 (6 bases each). The CDR3 length is 15 residues. The germline V gene encodes CDR1 MDHEN and CDR2 SYDVKM. V lost 2 bases to trimming and J lost 4 bases, with 13 bases between them. CDR3 loop: CASSLAGGHSDTQYF. CDR3 DNA: TGTGCCAGCAGTTTAGCTGGGGGGCATTCAGATACGCAGTATTTT.

CDR3: CASSPRGYDPEAFF. Written as DNA, the CDR3 is TGTGCCAGCAGCCCAAGGGGTTACGACCCTGAAGCTTTCTTT. This rearrangement joins TRBV9 to TRBJ1-1, with D maybe TRBD1 (5 bases). This CDR3 is 14 amino acids long. In germline, CDR1 is SGDLS, CDR2 YYNGEE. V shed 4 bases and J shed 6 bases, with 16 bases lying between them.

The chain combines TRBV19 with TRBJ1-4; 7 bases map to TRBD1. Looked up from germline, CDR1 is LNHDA and CDR2 is SQIVND (reference sequence). J was trimmed by 13 bases and V by 5 bases; bases with no gene match: 10. The CDR3 contains 13 residues. CDR3 in DNA: TGTGCCAGTAGTCCACCGCTTACAGGGGTACTGTTTTTT. It yields the protein CASSPPLTGVLFF.

The table lists this clone with a count of one. The rearrangement links TRBV29-1 to TRBJ2-1; TRBD2 aligns across 10 bases. V gave up 4 bases and J gave up 9 bases; unmatched junction bases: 6. The V gene's germline CDR1 is SQVTM and CDR2 ANQGSEA. The CDR3 loop spans 13 amino acids. The CDR3 protein is CSVAQRGGGEQFF. CDR3 DNA: TGCAGCGTTGCCCAGCGGGGGGGCGGTGAGCAGTTCTTC.

This chain links TRBV10-2 with TRBJ2-1; a possible D gene is TRBD1 (6 bases). The CDR3 contains 14 residues. Germline V lookup: CDR1 WSHSY, CDR2 SAAADI. V was cut by 8 bases and J by 5 bases, with 16 bases left in between. CDR3 region: CASGRNRVDNEQFF. DNA of the CDR3: TGCGCCAGCGGTAGAAACAGGGTTGACAATGAGCAGTTCTTC.

The V gene is TRBV30, the J gene TRBJ2-5; D possibly corresponds to TRBD2 (7 bases). V gave up 2 bases and J gave up 8 bases, with 12 bases separating them. Germline V CDR1 and CDR2: GTSNPN, SVGIG (reference sequence). The CDR3 extends over 12 amino acids. CDR3: CAWSKGGGTQYF. The CDR3 coding sequence is TGTGCCTGGAGTAAGGGGGGGGGTACCCAGTACTTC.

CDR3: CASRNGGVGTEAFF. For the CDR3, the DNA is TGTGCCAGCAGGAATGGAGGGGTCGGGACTGAAGCTTTCTTT. The chain links TRBV27 to TRBJ1-1; D perhaps matches TRBD1 (5 bases). This CDR3 spans 14 amino acids. Between the trimmed V and J ends, which lost 6 bases and 5 bases, there was a span of 16 bases. Germline CDR1 MNHEY, CDR2 SMNVEV (reference sequence).

CDR3 in DNA: TGTGCCAGCAGCCGCCCCATTGGGGGGGCAAGTGGGTCACCCCTCCACTTT. Its translation is CASSRPIGGASGSPLHF. This chain joins TRBV28 and TRBJ1-6; a weak D match, TRBD1 (6 bases). The CDR3 covers 17 residues. The V and J ends lost 6 bases and 10 bases respectively, with 25 bases between them. Germline values: CDR1 MDHEN, CDR2 SYDVKM.

This clone appeared a few times. The chain joins TRBV6-2 or TRBV6-3 to TRBJ2-2; TRBD1 aligns across 7 bases. In germline, CDR1 is MNHEY, CDR2 SVGEGT. The ends lost 6 bases at V and 7 bases at J; junction bases unmatched: 11. The CDR3 extends over 15 amino acids. Here the CDR3 reads CASSKSQGYFGELFF. For the CDR3, the DNA is TGTGCCAGCAGCAAGTCACAGGGGTACTTCGGGGAGCTGTTTTTT.

V usage is TRBV6-5 and J usage is TRBJ1-5; D is perhaps TRBD1 (6 bases). Germline lookup yields CDR1 MNHEY and CDR2 SVGAGI. CDR3 length: 15 amino acids. Trimming removed 0 bases at V and 7 bases at J, with 13 bases between. The CDR3 reads CASSYSSDRLQPQHF. As DNA, the CDR3 is TGTGCCAGCAGTTACTCGTCCGACAGGTTGCAGCCCCAGCATTTT.